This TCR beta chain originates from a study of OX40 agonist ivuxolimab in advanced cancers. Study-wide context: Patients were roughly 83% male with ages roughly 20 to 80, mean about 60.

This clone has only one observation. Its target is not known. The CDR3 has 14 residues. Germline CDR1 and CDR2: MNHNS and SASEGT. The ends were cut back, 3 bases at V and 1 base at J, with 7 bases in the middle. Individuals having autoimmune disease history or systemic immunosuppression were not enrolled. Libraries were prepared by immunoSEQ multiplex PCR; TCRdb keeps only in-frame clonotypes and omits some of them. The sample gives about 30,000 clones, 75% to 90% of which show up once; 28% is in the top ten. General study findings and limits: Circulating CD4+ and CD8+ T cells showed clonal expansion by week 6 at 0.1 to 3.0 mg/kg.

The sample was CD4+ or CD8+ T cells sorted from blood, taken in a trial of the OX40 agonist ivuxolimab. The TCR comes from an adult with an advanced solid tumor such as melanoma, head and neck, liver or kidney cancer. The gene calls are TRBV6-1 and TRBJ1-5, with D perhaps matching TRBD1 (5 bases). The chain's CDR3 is CASSDGGSNQPQHF. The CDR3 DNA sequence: TGTGCCAGCAGTGATGGGGGGAGCAATCAGCCCCAGCATTTT.